Below are 17 T cell receptor beta chains sequenced from a single sample in a study of blood T cells in healthy people across ages. A second about 6 to 11 cycle PCR used barcoded and J-beta primers. A single record per CDR3 protein comes from TCRdb applying MiXCR to the 5' RACE reads. This sample has nearly 800,000 distinct CDR3 sequences, with approximately 53% found just once. The sample consisted of blood. All receptors come from a man aged 40-49 years in good health.

The V and J genes are TRBV12-3 or TRBV12-4 and TRBJ2-3; TRBD2 aligns across 7 bases. J lost 10 bases, V lost 6 bases, and 7 bases had no gene match. There are 12 residues in the CDR3. The CDR3 is CASSITSAAQYF. The CDR3 nucleotides are TGTGCCAGCAGCATAACTAGCGCTGCGCAGTATTTT.

This clonotype was recorded a few times. This may arise from a read error, as a much more abundant clone is one base away. J is TRBJ2-3 and V is TRBV7-9; tentative D call: TRBD1 (6 bases). The ends were cut back, 5 bases at V and 0 bases at J, with 9 bases in the middle. This CDR3 has 14 amino acids. CDR1 is SEHNR and CDR2 is FQNEAQ in the germline V gene (reference sequence). The CDR3 coding sequence is TGTGCCAGCAGCATGGACAGAAGCACAGATACGCAGTATTTT. Its protein is CASSMDRSTDTQYF.

Only a few counts were recorded for this clonotype. The DNA of the CDR3 is TGTGCCAGCAGTTTATTGGTGGGCACAGATACGCAGTATTTT. It translates to CASSLLVGTDTQYF. The chain has TRBV27 and TRBJ2-3; D is unresolved. Trimming cost V 1 base and J 1 base, with 6 bases left between them. Germline V gene data show CDR1 as MNHEY and CDR2 as SMNVEV (reference sequence). CDR3 length: 14 residues.

This clonotype came up a few times. The J gene is TRBJ1-1, the V gene TRBV7-9; D gene ambiguous. Germline CDR1 reads SEHNR; CDR2 reads FQNEAQ (reference sequence). This CDR3 is built from 14 residues. The germline V and J ends were trimmed by 1 base and 6 bases, with 12 bases remaining between them. The CDR3 protein is CASSLGGLGAEAFF. The DNA of the CDR3 is TGTGCCAGCAGCTTAGGAGGATTGGGCGCTGAAGCTTTCTTT.

V usage is TRBV7-3 and J usage is TRBJ2-2; weak D call: TRBD1 (5 bases). Germline V gene data show CDR1 as SGHTA and CDR2 as FQGTGA. Trimming took 1 base from V and 6 from J, leaving 9 bases between them. This CDR3 is 14 amino acids long. This CDR3 reads CASSLIGQPGELFF. DNA of the CDR3: TGTGCCAGCAGCTTAATTGGACAACCCGGGGAGCTGTTTTTT.

The chain uses TRBV7-2 and TRBJ2-6; TRBD2 might be the D (5 bases). The CDR3 is 13 residues long. CDR1 and CDR2 (germline): SGHTA, FQGNSA. V dropped 8 bases and J dropped 1 base, with 6 bases sitting between them. The CDR3 coding sequence is TGTGCCAGCGAGGGTTCTGGGGCCAACGTCCTGACTTTC. It translates to CASEGSGANVLTF.

The chain carries TRBV6-2 or TRBV6-3 and TRBJ1-6; TRBD1 matches at 8 bases. Per the germline V gene, CDR1 is MNHEY and CDR2 is SVGEGT. V was pared by 3 bases and J by 7 bases, with 5 bases of the junction left unmatched. The CDR3 has 15 residues. The CDR3 region is CASSYSGGRNSPLHF. CDR3 DNA sequence: TGTGCCAGCAGTTATTCAGGGGGCCGAAATTCACCCCTCCACTTT.

This clonotype was counted ten times or more. V usage is TRBV29-1 and J usage is TRBJ2-6; D remains unclear. V was cut by 0 bases and J by 0 bases, with 3 bases left in between. CDR3 length: 14 residues. Germline assignment: CDR1 SQVTM and CDR2 ANQGSEA. The CDR3 is CSVEEISGANVLTF. The CDR3 nucleotides are TGCAGCGTTGAAGAAATCTCTGGGGCCAACGTCCTGACTTTC.

This rearrangement joins TRBV29-1 to TRBJ1-5; D possibly corresponds to TRBD1 (5 bases). The V gene lost 4 bases and the J gene lost 6 bases, with 13 bases spanning the gap. The CDR3 length is 13 residues. Germline V CDR1 and CDR2: SQVTM, ANQGSEA. In DNA, the CDR3 is TGCAGCGTTGCGGGGGGTACGGCTCAGCCCCAGCATTTT. This codes for CSVAGGTAQPQHF.

In DNA form, the CDR3 reads TGTGCCAGCAGAACTCCCGGGACTAGTAACAAAAACATTCAGTACTTC. Protein sequence: CASRTPGTSNKNIQYF. This chain joins TRBV6-1 and TRBJ2-4, with 8 bases matching TRBD2. CDR1 is MNHNS, CDR2 SASEGT, per germline. The V segment lost 6 bases and the J segment 3 bases; nucleotides outside the gene matches: 10. CDR3 length: 16 amino acids.

This clonotype came up a few times. V gene TRBV7-3 combines with J gene TRBJ2-1; 11 bases map to TRBD1. The germline V gene has CDR1 SGHTA and CDR2 FQGTGA. The CDR3 totals 16 residues. The ends lost 5 bases at V and 7 bases at J; junction bases unmatched: 10. DNA of the CDR3: TGTGCCAGCAGCGCCCCCGGACAGGGGGCGCGAAATGAGCAGTTCTTC. This codes for CASSAPGQGARNEQFF.

This clonotype was counted between two and nine times. Its ends do not fully match the called genes, so a read error is possible. The chain recombines TRBV25-1 with TRBJ2-1, with a tentative D call TRBD2 (6 bases). Germline values: CDR1 MGHDK, CDR2 SYGVNS. The CDR3 runs to 18 residues. In DNA, the CDR3 is TGTGCCGGCAGATCCCCGGGAAGGGACTCCAACAAACAGGTTGAGCAGTTCTTC. Its translation is CAGRSPGRDSNKQVEQFF.

The CDR3 DNA reads as TGCGCCAGCAGCTGGAGTCCCGGGACAGGGACTGGGGCCAACGTCCTGACTTTC. It is translated as CASSWSPGTGTGANVLTF. The chain is built from TRBV5-1 and TRBJ2-6; 9 nucleotides line up with TRBD1. Germline lookup yields CDR1 SGHRS and CDR2 YFSETQ. J was trimmed by 2 bases and V by 3 bases; bases with no gene match: 9. The CDR3 runs 18 residues.

In its sample, this clonotype was seen a few times. The V call is TRBV7-3, the J call TRBJ2-3, with D possibly being TRBD1 (6 bases). Trimming stripped 2 bases from V and 1 base from J, with 13 bases between. This CDR3 contains 16 residues. CDR1 SGHTA and CDR2 FQGTGA come from the germline V gene. In nucleotides, the CDR3 is TGTGCCAGCAGCTTAGGGCAGGGGTCTGGCACAGATACGCAGTATTTT. Protein product: CASSLGQGSGTDTQYF. Complete variable domain (other parts from reference TRBV7-3 and TRBJ2-3): GAGVSQTPSNKVTEKGKYVELRCDPISGHTALYWYRQSLGQGPEFLIYFQGTGAADDSGLPNDRFFAVRPEGSVSTLKIQRTERGDSAVYLCASSLGQGSGTDTQYFGPGTRLTVL.

This chain connects TRBV12-3 or TRBV12-4 to TRBJ1-2; D may be TRBD1 (5 bases). With 0 bases removed from V and 4 bases from J, the gap between germline ends came to 9 bases. The CDR3 consists of 14 residues. Here the CDR3 reads CASSLALGLYGYTF. CDR3 bases: TGTGCCAGCAGTTTAGCGCTGGGACTCTATGGCTACACCTTC.

The chain employs TRBV4-2 and TRBJ2-7; the D gene is possibly TRBD1 (6 bases). Germline values: CDR1 LGHNA, CDR2 YNFKEQ. This CDR3 is built from 14 residues. The germline V and J ends were trimmed by 4 bases and 4 bases, with 14 bases remaining between them. The CDR3 is CASSPDRNLYEQYF. DNA of the CDR3: TGTGCCAGCAGCCCGGACAGAAATTTGTACGAGCAGTACTTC.

The CDR3 DNA reads as TGTGCCAGCAGCCAAGAACTAGCGGGGTTTGGCAAAAACATTCAGTACTTC. It specifies CASSQELAGFGKNIQYF. The chain employs TRBV3-1 and TRBJ2-4, with 10 positions matching TRBD2. Germline V gene data show CDR1 as LGHDT and CDR2 as YNNKEL (reference sequence). V shed 0 bases and J 3 bases; nucleotides not matched to a gene: 5. The CDR3 totals 17 residues.